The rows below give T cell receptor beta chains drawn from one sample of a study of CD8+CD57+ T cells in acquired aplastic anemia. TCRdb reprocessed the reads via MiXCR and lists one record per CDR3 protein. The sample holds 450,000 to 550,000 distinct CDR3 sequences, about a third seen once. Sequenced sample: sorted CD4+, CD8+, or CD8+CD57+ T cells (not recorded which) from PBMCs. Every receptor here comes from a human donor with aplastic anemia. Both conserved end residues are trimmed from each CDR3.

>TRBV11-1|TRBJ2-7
ASSQEHRLVFEQY
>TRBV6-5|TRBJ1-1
ASSNRGQGTEAF
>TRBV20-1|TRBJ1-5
SARTGQNSNQPQH
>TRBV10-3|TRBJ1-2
AISELGGGYT
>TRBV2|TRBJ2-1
ASRGTQNNEQF
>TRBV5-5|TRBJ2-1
ASSLAASGNEQF
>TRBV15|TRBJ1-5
ATSRSPGGNQPQH
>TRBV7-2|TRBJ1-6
ASGQPQGGNSPLH
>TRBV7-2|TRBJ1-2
ASSFGTPSGYT
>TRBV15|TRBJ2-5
ATSRVEGARETQY
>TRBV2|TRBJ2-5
ASRRSGRAGETQY
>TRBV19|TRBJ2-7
ASSTGADVSYEQY
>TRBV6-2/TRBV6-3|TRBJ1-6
ATTLPGQTNSPLH
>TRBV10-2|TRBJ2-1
ASRARAEGGNEQF
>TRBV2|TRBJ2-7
ASSQVAIHEQY
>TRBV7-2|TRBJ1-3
ASSLGSTGNTIY
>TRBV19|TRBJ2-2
ASTPLGGSGELF
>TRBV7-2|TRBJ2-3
ASSLSGAIGTDTQY
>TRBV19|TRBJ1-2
ASRSAGADNYGYT
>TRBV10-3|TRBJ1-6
AISSDRGRDSPLH
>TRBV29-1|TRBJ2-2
SANRGTGELF
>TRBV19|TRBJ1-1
ASSIRTIGTEAF
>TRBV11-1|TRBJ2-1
ASSIWTAYNEQF
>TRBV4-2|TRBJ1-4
ASSPQQGHERF
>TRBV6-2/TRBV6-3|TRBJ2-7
ASISRGGNYEQY
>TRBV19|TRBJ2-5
ASRGTNQETQY
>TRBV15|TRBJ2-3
ATSRAGQEQY
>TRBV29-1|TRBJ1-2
SVLTGTGGAYGYT
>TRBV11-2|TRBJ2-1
ASSLLAGINEQF
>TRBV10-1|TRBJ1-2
ASSESRGTGVRYGYT
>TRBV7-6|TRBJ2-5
ASSLERLQETQY
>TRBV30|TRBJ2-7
AWSIRLAGGPGQY
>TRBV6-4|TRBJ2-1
ASSEWTGGNEQF
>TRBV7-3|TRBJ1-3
ASSSGRGSGNTIY